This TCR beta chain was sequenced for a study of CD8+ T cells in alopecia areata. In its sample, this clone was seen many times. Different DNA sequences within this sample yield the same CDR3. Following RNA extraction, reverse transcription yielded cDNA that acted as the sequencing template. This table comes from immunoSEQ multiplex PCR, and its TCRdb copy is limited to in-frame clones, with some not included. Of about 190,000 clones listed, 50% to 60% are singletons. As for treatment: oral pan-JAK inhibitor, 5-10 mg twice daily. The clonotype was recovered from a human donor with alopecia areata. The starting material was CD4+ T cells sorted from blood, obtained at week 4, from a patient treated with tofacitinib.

CDR3 sequence: CSVAGTGVRNEQFF. CDR3 DNA: TGCAGCGTGGCCGGGACAGGGGTGAGGAATGAGCAGTTCTTC. This rearrangement joins TRBV29-1 to TRBJ2-1; 10 nucleotides agree with TRBD1. The CDR3 extends over 14 amino acids. The trim removed 6 bases at V and 7 bases at J, leaving 9 bases unmatched. Germline V gives CDR1 SQVTM, CDR2 ANQGSEA.